Listed here are 19 T cell receptor beta chains from one sample, sequenced in a study of beta chain features in type 1 diabetes. The authors reverse transcribed all of the isolated RNA, so sequencing captured expressed TCRB transcripts. Assay used: immunoSEQ multiplex PCR; TCRdb lists only in-frame clones, some missing. In the table there are around 160,000 clones, under 60% of which are singletons. Sequenced material: Tregs from blood. The receptor source for this set is a man between 18 and 29 years old in good health.

This clone has just one count. The V gene is TRBV28, the J gene TRBJ2-7, with 13 bases lining up with TRBD2. Looked up from germline, CDR1 is MDHEN and CDR2 is SYDVKM. This CDR3 is 16 amino acids long. The trim removed 7 bases at V and 3 bases at J, leaving 9 bases unmatched. The CDR3 DNA sequence: TGTGCCAGCATCGGGACTAGCGGGAATTCCCGCTACGAGCAGTACTTC. It codes for CASIGTSGNSRYEQYF. Full variable domain (remainder filled in from reference TRBV28 and TRBJ2-7): DVKVTQSSRYLVKRTGEKVFLECVQDMDHENMFWYRQDPGLGLRLIYFSYDVKMKEKGDIPEGYSVSREKKERFSLILESASTNQTSMYLCASIGTSGNSRYEQYFGPGTRLTVT.

This chain uses TRBV5-4 with TRBJ2-6; D is perhaps TRBD1 (5 bases). CDR1 is SGHNT, CDR2 YYREEE, per germline (reference sequence). The CDR3 totals 14 residues. V was shortened by 4 bases and J by 3 bases, with 8 bases between the two germline ends. The CDR3 loop reads CASSIRDGANVLTF. Written as DNA, the CDR3 is TGTGCCAGCAGCATCAGGGATGGGGCCAACGTCCTGACTTTC.

The chain uses TRBV10-3 and TRBJ2-7, with 9 positions matching TRBD1. This CDR3 has 15 residues. The V gene end was trimmed by 4 bases and the J gene end by 1 base; junction bases not matched to a gene: 5. Per germline, CDR1 ENHRY and CDR2 SYGVKD. The CDR3 DNA reads TGTGCCATCAGTGGACCGGGACAGGGATCCTACGAGCAGTACTTC. Encoded protein: CAISGPGQGSYEQYF.

This clone was recorded once. CDR3: CASSPPSAGQYEQYF. The CDR3 DNA sequence: TGTGCCAGCAGTCCCCCTTCTGCAGGGCAATACGAGCAGTACTTC. The chain carries TRBV28 and TRBJ2-7; possible D gene TRBD1, 5 bases. CDR1 is MDHEN and CDR2 is SYDVKM in the germline V gene. The V and J ends lost 5 bases and 4 bases respectively, with 18 bases between them. There are 15 residues in the CDR3.

This clone was counted a few times. The V gene is TRBV7-9, the J gene TRBJ2-7; 8 positions match TRBD1. Trimming at V came to 5 bases and at J to 4 bases, leaving 1 base not matched to a gene. This CDR3 region has 12 residues. Germline CDR1 SEHNR, CDR2 FQNEAQ (reference sequence). The CDR3 nucleotides read TGTGCCAGCAGCGGGACAGGTTACGAGCAGTACTTC. This encodes CASSGTGYEQYF.

This clone turned up a few times. The V call is TRBV7-9, the J call TRBJ1-2; maybe TRBD1 (6 bases). Germline V lookup: CDR1 SEHNR, CDR2 FQNEAQ (reference sequence). This CDR3 has 14 amino acids. V was pared by 5 bases and J by 8 bases, with 18 bases between. CDR3 in amino acids: CASSDNRATRGYTF. CDR3 coding DNA: TGTGCCAGCAGCGATAACAGGGCTACGAGAGGCTACACCTTC. Full variable domain (outside the CDR3, taken from reference TRBV7-9 and TRBJ1-2): DTGVSQNPRHKITKRGQNVTFRCDPISEHNRLYWYRQTLGQGPEFLTYFQNEAQLEKSRLLSDRFSAERPKGSFSTLEIQRTEQGDSAMYLCASSDNRATRGYTFGSGTRLTVV.

This chain joins TRBV7-2 and TRBJ2-4; 10 bases match TRBD1. CDR3 size: 18 residues. V shed 6 bases and J 1 base; nucleotides not matched to a gene: 12. Germline CDR1 reads SGHTA; CDR2 reads FQGNSA. The CDR3 nucleotides read TGTGCCAGCAGTGTTATCCGACAGGGGGCTGATGCCAAAAACATTCAGTACTTC. This codes for CASSVIRQGADAKNIQYF.

Comment on this clone: This sample includes further DNA sequences coding for the same CDR3. The CDR3, as DNA: TGTGCCAGCAGCAGGGGTAGCAATCAGCCCCAGCATTTT. Protein sequence: CASSRGSNQPQHF. The rearrangement uses TRBV6-5 and TRBJ1-5; maybe TRBD1 (6 bases). V was trimmed by 6 bases and J by 0 bases, leaving 6 bases between them. The CDR3 has 13 residues. Germline V lookup: CDR1 MNHEY, CDR2 SVGAGI.

The chain is built from TRBV10-3 and TRBJ2-3; 16 bases are shared with TRBD2. Germline V CDR1 and CDR2: ENHRY, SYGVKD. V dropped 3 bases and J dropped 1; count of bases not matched to a gene: 1. The CDR3 is 17 amino acids. The CDR3 sequence: CAISDGTSGGGTDTQYF. The CDR3, as DNA: TGTGCCATCAGTGACGGGACTAGCGGGGGGGGCACAGATACGCAGTATTTT.

The rearrangement uses TRBV6-5 and TRBJ1-1, with D hard to call. The CDR3 contains 14 residues. V dropped 2 bases and J dropped 1 base, with 8 bases sitting between them. Germline loops: CDR1 MNHEY, CDR2 SVGAGI. As DNA, the CDR3 is TGTGCCAGCAGTTACGGAACTAGGAACACTGAAGCTTTCTTT. This encodes CASSYGTRNTEAFF.

The chain is built from TRBV9 and TRBJ1-3; no clear D gene. Germline CDR1 SGDLS, CDR2 YYNGEE. V shed 3 bases and J shed 2 bases, with 12 bases lying between them. The CDR3 sequence is 15 residues long. This CDR3 is CASSAGSRAGNTIYF. In nucleotides, the CDR3 is TGTGCCAGCAGCGCCGGGTCTCGAGCTGGAAACACCATATATTTT. Full variable domain (missing parts from reference TRBV9 and TRBJ1-3): DSGVTQTPKHLITATGQRVTLRCSPRSGDLSVYWYQQSLDQGLQFLIQYYNGEERAKGNILERFSAQQFPDLHSELNLSSLELGDSALYFCASSAGSRAGNTIYFGEGSWLTVV.

The rearrangement joins TRBV5-1 to TRBJ1-2; the D gene is possibly TRBD1 (6 bases). The germline gives CDR1 SGHRS, CDR2 YFSETQ. The length of the CDR3 is 15 residues. The germline V and J ends were trimmed by 1 base and 4 bases, with 14 bases remaining between them. The CDR3, as DNA: TGCGCCAGCAGCTTGACAACAGGGATTACCTATGGCTACACCTTC. The encoded protein is CASSLTTGITYGYTF.

The chain couples TRBV7-2 to TRBJ2-6; 8 nucleotides match TRBD2. In germline, CDR1 is SGHTA, CDR2 FQGNSA. There are 19 residues in the CDR3. Trimming removed 2 bases from V and 0 bases from J; junction bases left unmatched: 9. The CDR3 loop reads CASSLRFLAGDSGANVLTF. In DNA, the CDR3 is TGTGCCAGCAGCTTACGGTTCCTAGCGGGCGACTCTGGGGCCAACGTCCTGACTTTC.

The V and J genes are TRBV7-9 and TRBJ2-7, with 9 bases fitting TRBD2. The length of the CDR3 is 15 residues. CDR1 and CDR2 (germline): SEHNR, FQNEAQ (reference sequence). V was pared by 4 bases and J by 4 bases, with 8 bases of the junction left unmatched. CDR3 in amino acids: CASSSDSGSWYEQYF. CDR3 sequence (DNA): TGTGCCAGCAGCTCCGATAGCGGGAGTTGGTACGAGCAGTACTTC. The whole variable domain, remainder taken from reference TRBV7-9 and TRBJ2-7, is DTGVSQNPRHKITKRGQNVTFRCDPISEHNRLYWYRQTLGQGPEFLTYFQNEAQLEKSRLLSDRFSAERPKGSFSTLEIQRTEQGDSAMYLCASSSDSGSWYEQYFGPGTRLTVT.

The gene calls are TRBV19 and TRBJ2-3, with 10 bases aligning to TRBD2. With V trimmed by 1 base and J by 3 bases, 1 base remained unmatched. This CDR3 region has 15 residues. Germline V gives CDR1 LNHDA, CDR2 SQIVND (reference sequence). CDR3 sequence reads: CASSIASGSTDTQYF. The CDR3 coding sequence is TGTGCCAGTAGTATAGCTAGCGGGAGTACAGATACGCAGTATTTT.

The CDR3 DNA reads as TGCGCCAGCAGCCCCGCCGGACAGGGCTACGAGCAGTACTTC. Amino acids: CASSPAGQGYEQYF. The rearrangement links TRBV5-1 to TRBJ2-7, with 8 bases identical to TRBD1. J gave up 3 bases and V 4 bases, and 6 bases lay outside the gene matches. CDR3 length: 14 amino acids. Per germline, CDR1 SGHRS and CDR2 YFSETQ.

This chain uses TRBV19 with TRBJ2-7; TRBD1 matches 8 bases. After removal of 6 bases from V and 6 bases from J, the junction contained 13 bases not matched to a gene. The CDR3 runs 15 residues. Germline V gives CDR1 LNHDA, CDR2 SQIVND (reference sequence). The CDR3 loop is CASRSLGPDRAEQYF. CDR3 nucleotide sequence: TGTGCCAGTAGGAGCTTAGGCCCGGACAGGGCCGAGCAGTACTTC.

This clone showed up just once. The J gene is TRBJ1-1, the V gene TRBV7-3; TRBD1 matches at 7 bases. Trimming removed 1 base from V and 2 bases from J; junction bases left unmatched: 1. CDR3 size: 14 residues. Germline CDR1 SGHTA, CDR2 FQGTGA. The DNA for the CDR3 is TGTGCCAGCAGCTTAATAGGGGGCAACACTGAAGCTTTCTTT. It translates to CASSLIGGNTEAFF.

This clone was seen a single time. The chain carries TRBV5-6 and TRBJ2-7; 10 bases line up with TRBD2. Germline CDR1 reads SGHDT; CDR2 reads YYEEEE. The CDR3 has 13 amino acids. After removal of 5 bases from V and 6 bases from J, the junction contained 5 bases not matched to a gene. The DNA for the CDR3 is TGTGCCAGCAGTTCCCTAGCGGGAGCCGAGCAGTACTTC. Translating gives CASSSLAGAEQYF. The full variable domain, completed using reference TRBV5-6 and TRBJ2-7, is DAGVTQSPTHLIKTRGQQVTLRCSPKSGHDTVSWYQQALGQGPQFIFQYYEEEERQRGNFPDRFSGHQFPNYSSELNVNALLLGDSALYLCASSSLAGAEQYFGPGTRLTVT.